Each of the 14 T cell receptor beta chains below was sequenced from the same sample in a study of type 1 and type 2 diabetes patients. The PCR template was genomic DNA. Multiplex PCR with 30 forward and 13 reverse primers amplified the TCR beta CDR3. TCRdb reanalysed the multiplex PCR reads using MiXCR and keeps one entry per CDR3 protein. The table has about 290,000 distinct CDR3 sequences, over 45% seen once; the top ten hold approximately 15%. Material for sequencing was peripheral blood mononuclear cells (PBMCs). All receptors come from a man aged 18 to 35 with type 2 diabetes.

This clonotype has more than one count but fewer than ten. The V call is TRBV19, the J call TRBJ2-2, with TRBD1 matching 10 bases. Unmatched junction bases numbered 3, after V lost 4 bases and J lost 4 bases. The CDR3 sequence is 15 residues long. Germline V CDR1 and CDR2: LNHDA, SQIVND (reference sequence). As DNA, the CDR3 is TGTGCCAGTAGTAGGGACAGGGGAGGCACCGGGGAGCTGTTTTTT. Translated, it gives CASSRDRGGTGELFF.

The rearrangement uses TRBV12-3 or TRBV12-4 and TRBJ2-7; TRBD2 matches 10 bases. V shed 2 bases and J 4 bases; nucleotides not matched to a gene: 8. The CDR3 extends over 16 amino acids. The DNA for the CDR3 is TGTGCCAGCAGTTTAAAGGGACTAGCGCCTGAGTACGAGCAGTACTTC. This codes for CASSLKGLAPEYEQYF.

The chain has TRBV7-2 and TRBJ1-1; D is uncertain. This CDR3 has 14 residues. Germline V gene sequence: CDR1 SGHTA, CDR2 FQGNSA. The V and J ends lost 5 bases and 3 bases respectively, with 13 bases between them. The CDR3 sequence is CASSPPDLYTEAFF. The CDR3, as DNA: TGTGCCAGCAGCCCTCCGGACCTTTACACTGAAGCTTTCTTT. The variable domain in full, with the rest retrieved from reference TRBV7-2 and TRBJ1-1, is GAGVSQSPSNKVTEKGKDVELRCDPISGHTALYWYRQSLGQGLEFLIYFQGNSAPDKSGLPSDRFSAERTGGSVSTLTIQRTQQEDSAVYLCASSPPDLYTEAFFGQGTRLTVV.

This clonotype was found once. The chain couples TRBV4-3 to TRBJ2-5; tentative D call: TRBD1 (5 bases). Germline V gene data show CDR1 as LGHNA and CDR2 as YSLEER. V gave up 1 base and J gave up 0 bases, with 9 bases separating them. This CDR3 has 15 residues. The CDR3 spells CASSQVTANQETQYF. The CDR3 coding sequence is TGCGCCAGCAGCCAAGTGACAGCGAACCAAGAGACCCAGTACTTC.

V is TRBV7-2 and J is TRBJ2-5; D gene unclear. V lost 1 base, J lost 4 bases, and 10 bases lay in between. Germline CDR1 is SGHTA and CDR2 is FQGNSA. This CDR3 spans 14 amino acids. CDR3 sequence (DNA): TGTGCCAGCAGCTTAGTTTTGGTTTTAGAGACCCAGTACTTC. Encoded protein: CASSLVLVLETQYF.

The chain is built from TRBV2 and TRBJ1-1; D gene ambiguous. Germline CDR1 is SNHLY and CDR2 is FYNNEI. The germline V and J ends were trimmed by 1 base and 3 bases, with 9 bases remaining between them. CDR3 length equals 14 residues. The DNA for the CDR3 is TGTGCCAGCAGTGAAGAAAGGGAGTACACTGAAGCTTTCTTT. Protein sequence: CASSEEREYTEAFF. Drawing the rest from reference TRBV2 and TRBJ1-1, the complete variable domain is EPEVTQTPSHQVTQMGQEVILRCVPISNHLYFYWYRQILGQKVEFLVSFYNNEISEKSEIFDDQFSVERPDGSNFTLKIRSTKLEDSAMYFCASSEEREYTEAFFGQGTRLTVV.

A few counts support this clonotype. V is TRBV20-1 and J is TRBJ2-6; D uncertain. CDR3 size: 15 residues. V lost 0 bases and J lost 0, with 6 bases in between. In germline, CDR1 is DFQATT, CDR2 SNEGSKA (reference sequence). CDR3 DNA: TGCAGTGCTAGAGATCTGGACTCTGGGGCCAACGTCCTGACTTTC. As protein: CSARDLDSGANVLTF.

This chain connects TRBV28 to TRBJ1-4; D is perhaps TRBD1 (5 bases). Deletions cut 3 bases from V and 4 bases from J, with 12 bases between. Germline CDR1 is MDHEN and CDR2 is SYDVKM. The CDR3 is 15 amino acids. The chain's CDR3 is CASSLGGGRNEKLFF. The CDR3 bases are TGTGCCAGCAGTTTGGGGGGGGGACGTAATGAAAAACTGTTTTTT.

The chain couples TRBV15 to TRBJ1-1, with unresolved D. The V end lost 3 bases, the J end lost 4 bases, and 18 bases lay between the germline ends. This CDR3 comprises 16 residues. Germline CDR1 LNHNV, CDR2 YYDKDF (reference sequence). In nucleotides, the CDR3 is TGTGCCACCAGCAGCAGGATGACCTCCCTGGGCACTGAAGCTTTCTTT. Protein: CATSSRMTSLGTEAFF. Combining the CDR3 with reference TRBV15 and TRBJ1-1 gives the whole variable domain DAMVIQNPRYQVTQFGKPVTLSCSQTLNHNVMYWYQQKSSQAPKLLFHYYDKDFNNEADTPDNFQSRRPNTSFCFLDIRSPGLGDTAMYLCATSSRMTSLGTEAFFGQGTRLTVV.

This clonotype was recorded a few times. The chain recombines TRBV6-5 with TRBJ2-6; 9 bases are a match to TRBD1. V lost 5 bases to trimming and J lost 1 base; unmatched junction nucleotides: 9. Germline CDR1 and CDR2: MNHEY and SVGAGI. The CDR3 extends over 18 amino acids. This chain's CDR3 is CASSQTGGAPSGANVLTF. The CDR3 DNA is TGTGCCAGCAGTCAAACAGGGGGCGCCCCTTCTGGGGCCAACGTCCTGACTTTC.

Note on this clonotype: An end of the junction does not agree with germline; a read error may underlie this. This chain links TRBV20-1 with TRBJ2-1; 7 bases align to TRBD2. Germline V gene sequence: CDR1 DFQATT, CDR2 SNEGSKA (reference sequence). The CDR3 has 13 residues. CDR3 nucleotide sequence: TGCAGTGCTGGCGGGAGCTCCTACAACGAGCAGTTCTTC. It is translated as CSAGGSSYNEQFF.

The CDR3, as DNA: TGTGCCACCAGCAGAGATATCTACGAGCAGTACTTC. Translating gives CATSRDIYEQYF. This chain joins TRBV15 and TRBJ2-7; no definite D call. Germline lookup yields CDR1 LNHNV and CDR2 YYDKDF (reference sequence). The CDR3 contains 12 residues. The V end was cut by 0 bases, the J end by 3 bases, with 3 bases between.

J is TRBJ2-3 and V is TRBV5-4, with 7 bases fitting TRBD2. CDR3 length equals 17 residues. J was trimmed by 2 bases and V by 3 bases; bases with no gene match: 12. CDR1 and CDR2 (germline): SGHNT, YYREEE (reference sequence). CDR3 loop: CASSYPGTTIITDTQYF. In DNA form, the CDR3 reads TGTGCCAGCAGCTACCCTGGGACTACAATCATCACAGATACGCAGTATTTT. The whole variable domain, filled in from reference TRBV5-4 and TRBJ2-3, reads ETGVTQSPTHLIKTRGQQVTLRCSSQSGHNTVSWYQQALGQGPQFIFQYYREEENGRGNFPPRFSGLQFPNYSSELNVNALELDDSALYLCASSYPGTTIITDTQYFGPGTRLTVL.

The rearrangement joins TRBV27 to TRBJ2-6; D uncertain. The CDR3 loop spans 14 amino acids. Germline CDR1 is MNHEY and CDR2 is SMNVEV (reference sequence). Deletions cut 4 bases from V and 2 bases from J, with 6 bases between. The CDR3 here is CASSSATGANVLTF. CDR3 nucleotide sequence: TGTGCCAGCAGTTCCGCCACTGGGGCCAACGTCCTGACTTTC.